This T cell receptor (beta chain) was captured in a study of T cell responses to AZD1222 COVID-19 vaccine. Study observations and caveats: Females outnumbered males among donors, who were mostly white British; clonal diversity was possibly underestimated. Among spike-specific TCRs, nearly half reportedly target unmutated variant regions. CD4 TCRs covered the whole spike, strongest at regions 160-218 and 743-854.

TCRdb's copy holds only in-frame clones and misses some; the assay was immunoSEQ multiplex PCR. The table lists about 160,000 clones, over 75% of them singletons, with about 4.3% in the top ten. The germline V and J ends were trimmed by 0 bases and 9 bases, with 12 bases remaining between them. The CDR3 totals 13 residues. The germline CDR1 and CDR2 sequences are SGHRS and YFSETQ. About this clone itself: What it binds is not known.

The sample here was peripheral blood, taken 28 days after the second AZD1222 dose. The source of this sequence is an adult who received the AZD1222 COVID-19 vaccine. The chain combines TRBV5-1 with TRBJ1-2; D unclear. The CDR3 coding sequence is TGCGCCAGCAGCTTGGGTCCCATATTGAGCTACACCTTC. Its translation is CASSLGPILSYTF.